The present entry profiles one T cell receptor beta chain with its context. V was cut by 4 bases and J by 5 bases, with 18 bases left in between. Germline V gene sequence: CDR1 SGHRS, CDR2 YFSETQ. The CDR3 is made up of 15 amino acids. The data stem from a study of shared clonotypes between healthy human individuals. Deep level was the assay's run setting. Investigators spread the genomic DNA of each subset evenly over several immunoSEQ plates. Per the original data handling: Filtering of immunoSEQ junctional sequences could not match full-length read filtering. Only in-frame clones appear in the TCRdb table, and some are missing; sequencing was by immunoSEQ multiplex PCR. The DNA was the basis for D and trimming; V, J and clone size are from that table. The sample lists roughly 2,300,000 clones, approximately 90% seen once, with roughly 0.34% in the top ten.

This TCR derives from a man aged 18 to 30 in good health. Some clones in this sample may be carry-over from other donors' samples. Source material: naive CD4+ T cells from PBMCs. Subset meaning: CD45RA+ positively selected. This rearrangement joins TRBV5-1 to TRBJ2-5; D is perhaps TRBD2 (5 bases). The CDR3: CASSRGGQVVETQYF. Here the CDR3 DNA reads TGCGCCAGCAGCCGTGGCGGGCAGGTCGTGGAGACCCAGTACTTC.